This passage covers 9 T cell receptor beta chains from one sample sequenced in a study of memory B cells and T cells in multiple sclerosis (dated by TCRdb to the late 2010s). These receptors have no known antigen. Autoproliferating (CFSEdim) and non-proliferating (CFSEhi) T cell fractions were sequenced separately after stimulus-free culture of CFSE-labeled PBMCs. A total of some 50 million CFSE-labeled PBMCs were cultured for less than 8 days without stimulus, and replicate wells were then pooled. Library preparation used the immunoSEQ multiplex PCR assay. In its TCRdb copy, this immuneACCESS table keeps in-frame sequences only and misses some clones. Where compared with another copy, unresolved V genes explain less than half of these, and the others have no known cause. A total of around 50,000 clones appear in this sample, around 79% of them only once. The ten largest clones add up to 1.1% of the sample.

Sequencing used PBMCs from blood kept in culture. These receptors came from a human donor with multiple sclerosis.

The chain recombines TRBV7-9 with TRBJ1-1; TRBD1 agrees at 7 bases. V shed 4 bases and J 1 base; nucleotides not matched to a gene: 3. There are 14 residues in the CDR3. Germline V lookup: CDR1 SEHNR, CDR2 FQNEAQ (reference sequence). The CDR3 protein is CASSSQGGNTEAFF. CDR3 coding DNA: TGTGCCAGCAGCTCGCAGGGGGGGAACACTGAAGCTTTCTTT.

The CDR3 sequence is CASSATSSYNSPLHF. As DNA, the CDR3 is TGTGCCAGCAGCGCCACTAGCTCCTATAATTCACCCCTCCACTTT. The chain recombines TRBV7-2 with TRBJ1-6; no firm D call. The CDR3 is 15 residues long. Per germline, CDR1 SGHTA and CDR2 FQGNSA. The V end lost 5 bases, the J end lost 0 bases, and 8 bases lay between the germline ends. Full variable domain (missing parts from reference TRBV7-2 and TRBJ1-6): GAGVSQSPSNKVTEKGKDVELRCDPISGHTALYWYRQSLGQGLEFLIYFQGNSAPDKSGLPSDRFSAERTGGSVSTLTIQRTQQEDSAVYLCASSATSSYNSPLHFGNGTRLTVT.

Points on this clone: A read error may account for a junction end that differs from germline. The V and J genes are TRBV6-1 and TRBJ2-5, with 11 nucleotides matching TRBD2. This CDR3 contains 16 residues. In germline, CDR1 is MNHNS, CDR2 SASEGT. CDR3 DNA sequence: TGTGCCAGCAGTGAAGGACTAGCGGGGAGAAGAGAGGCCCAGTACTTC. Amino acids: CASSEGLAGRREAQYF.

The CDR3 coding sequence is TGTGCCAGCGGTCGACCGGGGGCTGGAGGACAGCCCCAGCATTTT. This translates into CASGRPGAGGQPQHF. The J gene is TRBJ1-5, the V gene TRBV6-5; TRBD1 might be the D (6 bases). V was pared by 8 bases and J by 7 bases, with 21 bases between. CDR3 size: 15 residues. CDR1 is MNHEY and CDR2 is SVGAGI in the germline V gene.

V and J are TRBV6-6 and TRBJ2-5, with D possibly being TRBD1 (5 bases). Between the trimmed V and J ends, which lost 4 bases and 0 bases, there was a span of 9 bases. Germline V CDR1 and CDR2: MNHNY, SVGAGI (reference sequence). CDR3 length: 14 residues. The CDR3 nucleotides read TGTGCCAGCAGTTTAACAGGAGACCAAGAGACCCAGTACTTC. As protein: CASSLTGDQETQYF.

The CDR3 protein is CASSPTGGNTEAFF. CDR3 DNA sequence: TGCGCCAGCAGCCCGACGGGCGGGAACACTGAAGCTTTCTTT. V gene TRBV5-1 combines with J gene TRBJ1-1; D is unresolved. V gave up 4 bases and J gave up 1 base, with 11 bases separating them. Germline CDR1 and CDR2: SGHRS and YFSETQ. The CDR3 is made up of 14 amino acids.

This clone was seen only a few times. The rearrangement links TRBV14 to TRBJ2-1; D gene ambiguous. V lost 3 bases and J lost 7, with 10 bases in between. Germline V gene lookup returns CDR1 SGHDN and CDR2 FVKESK. The CDR3 is 13 residues long. The DNA for the CDR3 is TGTGCCAGCAGCCACGAACACCGAAATGAGCAGTTCTTC. Protein product: CASSHEHRNEQFF.

The chain combines TRBV27 with TRBJ2-5; D gene unclear. V was pared by 4 bases and J by 6 bases, with 6 bases between. The CDR3 extends over 11 amino acids. The germline V gene has CDR1 MNHEY and CDR2 SMNVEV (reference sequence). CDR3 DNA: TGTGCCAGCAGTTACGGACAGACCCAGTACTTC. This codes for CASSYGQTQYF.

The J gene is TRBJ2-7, the V gene TRBV5-1; D call uncertain. This CDR3 has 15 residues. CDR1 is SGHRS, CDR2 YFSETQ, per germline. Trimming cost V 0 bases and J 4 bases, with 14 bases left between them. The DNA of the CDR3 is TGCGCCAGCAGCTTGGAACCAGGTACGGTTTACGAGCAGTACTTC. Translated: CASSLEPGTVYEQYF.